This T cell receptor (beta chain) was retrieved from a study of T cell repertoires in cytomegalovirus infection. MiXCR, run by TCRdb on the reads, gives a single entry per CDR3 protein. Among hundreds of thousands of distinct CDR3 sequences, 8% to 9.5% were seen once, and the ten largest hold 4.3%. Trimming removed 3 bases at V and 4 bases at J, with 12 bases between. The CDR3 is 14 amino acids. The germline V gene encodes CDR1 LGHNA and CDR2 YSLEER. The material sequenced was PBMCs. This TCR derives from a human donor in good health (CMV status not recorded). Some clones in this sample may be carry-over from other donors' samples. The chain uses TRBV4-3 and TRBJ1-1, with a tentative D call TRBD1 (5 bases). CDR3 loop: CASSHTGGSTEAFF. In nucleotides, the CDR3 is TGCGCCAGCAGCCATACAGGAGGGAGCACTGAAGCTTTCTTT.